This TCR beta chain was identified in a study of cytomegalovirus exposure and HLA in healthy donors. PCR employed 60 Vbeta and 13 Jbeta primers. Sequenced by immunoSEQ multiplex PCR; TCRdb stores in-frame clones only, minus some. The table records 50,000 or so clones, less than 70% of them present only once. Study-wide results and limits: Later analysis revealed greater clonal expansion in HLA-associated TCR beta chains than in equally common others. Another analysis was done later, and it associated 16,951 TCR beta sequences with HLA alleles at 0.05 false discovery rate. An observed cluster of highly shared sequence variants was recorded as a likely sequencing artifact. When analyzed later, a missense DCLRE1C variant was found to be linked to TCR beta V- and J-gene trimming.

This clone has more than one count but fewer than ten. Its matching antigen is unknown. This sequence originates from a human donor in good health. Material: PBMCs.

The CDR3 here is CASSVGTGIPGELFF. CDR3 nucleotides: TGTGCCAGCAGTGTAGGGACAGGGATCCCCGGGGAGCTGTTTTTT. The gene calls are TRBV2 and TRBJ2-2; 9 nucleotides line up with TRBD1. V was pared by 4 bases and J by 6 bases, with 6 bases of the junction left unmatched. This CDR3 spans 15 amino acids. Germline V gene data show CDR1 as SNHLY and CDR2 as FYNNEI.